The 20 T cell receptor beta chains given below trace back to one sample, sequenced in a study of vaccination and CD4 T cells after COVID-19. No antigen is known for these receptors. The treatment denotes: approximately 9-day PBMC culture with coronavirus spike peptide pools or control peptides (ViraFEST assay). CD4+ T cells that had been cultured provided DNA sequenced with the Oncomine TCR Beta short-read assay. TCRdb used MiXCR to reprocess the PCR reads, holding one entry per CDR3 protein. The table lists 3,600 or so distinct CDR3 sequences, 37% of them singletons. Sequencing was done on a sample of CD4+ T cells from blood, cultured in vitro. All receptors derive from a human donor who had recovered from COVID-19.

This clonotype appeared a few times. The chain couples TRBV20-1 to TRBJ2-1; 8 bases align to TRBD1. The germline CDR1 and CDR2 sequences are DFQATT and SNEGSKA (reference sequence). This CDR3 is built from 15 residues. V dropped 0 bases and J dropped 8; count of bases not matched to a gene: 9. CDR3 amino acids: CSARDYGQGGDEQFF. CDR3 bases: TGCAGTGCTAGAGATTACGGACAGGGTGGGGATGAGCAGTTCTTC.

The CDR3 bases are TGCAGTGCCCCTGGGCTAGCGGGGGGGACTGAGCAGTTCTTC. It specifies CSAPGLAGGTEQFF. V gene TRBV20-1 combines with J gene TRBJ2-1; 12 bases agree with TRBD2. Germline trimming cut 6 bases from V and 9 bases from J; bases unmatched to any gene: 9. This CDR3 is 14 amino acids long. Germline V lookup: CDR1 DFQATT, CDR2 SNEGSKA (reference sequence).

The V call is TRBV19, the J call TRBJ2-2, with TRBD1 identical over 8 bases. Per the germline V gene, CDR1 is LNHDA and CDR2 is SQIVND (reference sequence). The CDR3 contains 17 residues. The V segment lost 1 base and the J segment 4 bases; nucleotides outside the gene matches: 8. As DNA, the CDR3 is TGTGCCAGTAGTATAGGGCCGGGACAGGCTACCACCGGGGAGCTGTTTTTT. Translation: CASSIGPGQATTGELFF.

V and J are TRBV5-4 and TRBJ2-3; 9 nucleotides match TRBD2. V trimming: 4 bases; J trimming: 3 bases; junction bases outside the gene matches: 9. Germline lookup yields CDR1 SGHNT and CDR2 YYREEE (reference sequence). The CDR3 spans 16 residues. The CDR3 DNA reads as TGTGCCAGCAGCCCCCCGAAAGCGGGGGGTACAGATACGCAGTATTTT. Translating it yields CASSPPKAGGTDTQYF.

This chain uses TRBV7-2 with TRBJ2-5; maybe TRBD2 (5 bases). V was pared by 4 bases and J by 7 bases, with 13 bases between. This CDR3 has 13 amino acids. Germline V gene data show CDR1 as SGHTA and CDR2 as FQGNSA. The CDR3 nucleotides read TGTGCCAGCAGCTGGGAGCCACCTCGGACCCAGTACTTC. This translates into CASSWEPPRTQYF.

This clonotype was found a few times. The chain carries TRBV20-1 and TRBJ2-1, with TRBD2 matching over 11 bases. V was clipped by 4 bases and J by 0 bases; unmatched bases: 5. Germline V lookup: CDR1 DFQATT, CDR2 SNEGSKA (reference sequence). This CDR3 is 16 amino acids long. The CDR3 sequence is CSATRLAGSSYNEQFF. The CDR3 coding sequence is TGCAGTGCTACCCGACTAGCGGGGAGCTCCTACAATGAGCAGTTCTTC.

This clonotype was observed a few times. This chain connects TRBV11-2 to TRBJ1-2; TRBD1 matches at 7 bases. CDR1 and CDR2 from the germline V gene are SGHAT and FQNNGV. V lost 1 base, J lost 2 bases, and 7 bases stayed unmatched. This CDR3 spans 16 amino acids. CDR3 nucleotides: TGTGCCAGCAGCTTAGGGGGGACAGCGCTCAACTATGGCTACACCTTC. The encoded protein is CASSLGGTALNYGYTF.

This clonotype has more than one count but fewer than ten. The CDR3 DNA sequence: TGTGCCTGGAGCGGAGCTCAGAATCAGCCCCAGCATTTT. This translates into CAWSGAQNQPQHF. The gene calls are TRBV30 and TRBJ1-5; D unclear. Germline CDR1 is GTSNPN and CDR2 is SVGIG (reference sequence). The V end was cut by 3 bases, the J end by 4 bases, with 10 bases between. This CDR3 has 13 residues.

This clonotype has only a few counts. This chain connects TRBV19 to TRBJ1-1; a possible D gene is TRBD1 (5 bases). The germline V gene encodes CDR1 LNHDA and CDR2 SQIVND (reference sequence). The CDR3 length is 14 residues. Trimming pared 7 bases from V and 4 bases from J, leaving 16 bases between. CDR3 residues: CASKFREGGTEAFF. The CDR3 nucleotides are TGTGCCAGTAAATTCAGGGAAGGAGGCACTGAAGCTTTCTTT.

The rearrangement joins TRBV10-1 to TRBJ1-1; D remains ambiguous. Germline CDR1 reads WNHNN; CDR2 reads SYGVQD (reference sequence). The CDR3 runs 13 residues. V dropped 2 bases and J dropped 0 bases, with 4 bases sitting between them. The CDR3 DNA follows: TGCGCCAGCAGTGAGAAACTGAACACTGAAGCTTTCTTT. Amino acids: CASSEKLNTEAFF.

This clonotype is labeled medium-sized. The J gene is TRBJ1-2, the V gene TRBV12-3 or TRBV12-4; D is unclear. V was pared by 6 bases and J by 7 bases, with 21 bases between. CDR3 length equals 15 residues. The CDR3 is CASSPTPPGSGGYTF. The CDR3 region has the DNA TGTGCCAGCAGCCCCACCCCCCCGGGGTCGGGTGGCTACACCTTC.

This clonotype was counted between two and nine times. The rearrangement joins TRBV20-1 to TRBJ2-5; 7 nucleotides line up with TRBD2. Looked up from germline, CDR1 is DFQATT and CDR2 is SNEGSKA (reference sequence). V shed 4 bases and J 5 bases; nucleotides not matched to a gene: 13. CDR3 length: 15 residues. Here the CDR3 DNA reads TGCAGTGCTATCCGAGGAGGCGGGGGTAGGGAGACCCAGTACTTC. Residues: CSAIRGGGGRETQYF.

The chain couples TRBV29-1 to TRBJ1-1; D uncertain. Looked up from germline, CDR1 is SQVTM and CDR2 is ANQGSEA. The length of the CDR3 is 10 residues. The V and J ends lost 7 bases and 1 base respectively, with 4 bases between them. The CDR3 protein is CSAANTEAFF. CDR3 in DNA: TGCAGCGCTGCGAACACTGAAGCTTTCTTT.

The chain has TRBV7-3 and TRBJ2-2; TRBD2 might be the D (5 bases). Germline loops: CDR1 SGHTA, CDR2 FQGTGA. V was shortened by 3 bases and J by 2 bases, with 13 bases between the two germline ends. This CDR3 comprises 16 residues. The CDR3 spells CASSFLAAENTGELFF. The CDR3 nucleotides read TGTGCCAGCAGCTTTCTAGCTGCGGAAAACACCGGGGAGCTGTTTTTT. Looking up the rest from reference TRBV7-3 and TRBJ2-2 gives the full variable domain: GAGVSQTPSNKVTEKGKYVELRCDPISGHTALYWYRQSLGQGPEFLIYFQGTGAADDSGLPNDRFFAVRPEGSVSTLKIQRTERGDSAVYLCASSFLAAENTGELFFGEGSRLTVL.

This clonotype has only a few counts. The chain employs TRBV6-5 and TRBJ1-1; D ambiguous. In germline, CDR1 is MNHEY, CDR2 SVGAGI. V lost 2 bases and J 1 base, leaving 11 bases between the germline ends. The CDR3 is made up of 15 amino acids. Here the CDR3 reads CASSYENFGNTEAFF. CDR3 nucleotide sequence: TGTGCCAGCAGTTACGAGAATTTCGGGAACACTGAAGCTTTCTTT.

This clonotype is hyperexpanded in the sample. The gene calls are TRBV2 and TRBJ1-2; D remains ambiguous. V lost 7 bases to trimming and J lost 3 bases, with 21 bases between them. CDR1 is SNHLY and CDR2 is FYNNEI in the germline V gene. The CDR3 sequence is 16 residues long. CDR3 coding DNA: TGTGCCAGCACCGCCGTTGGCAGTTGGCTGGACTATGGCTACACCTTC. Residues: CASTAVGSWLDYGYTF. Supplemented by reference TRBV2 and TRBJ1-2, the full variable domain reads EPEVTQTPSHQVTQMGQEVILRCVPISNHLYFYWYRQILGQKVEFLVSFYNNEISEKSEIFDDQFSVERPDGSNFTLKIRSTKLEDSAMYFCASTAVGSWLDYGYTFGSGTRLTVV.

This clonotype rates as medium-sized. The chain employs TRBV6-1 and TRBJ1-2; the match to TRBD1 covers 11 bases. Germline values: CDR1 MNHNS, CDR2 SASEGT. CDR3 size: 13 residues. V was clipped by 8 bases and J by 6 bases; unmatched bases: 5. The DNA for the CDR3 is TGTGCCAGCCAGGACAGGGGGCTAAATGGCTACACCTTC. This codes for CASQDRGLNGYTF.

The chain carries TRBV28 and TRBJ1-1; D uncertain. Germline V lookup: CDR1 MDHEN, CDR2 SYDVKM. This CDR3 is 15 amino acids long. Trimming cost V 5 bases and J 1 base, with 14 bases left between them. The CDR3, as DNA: TGTGCCAGCAGTCCCGGACTTTGGGGGAACACTGAAGCTTTCTTT. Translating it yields CASSPGLWGNTEAFF.

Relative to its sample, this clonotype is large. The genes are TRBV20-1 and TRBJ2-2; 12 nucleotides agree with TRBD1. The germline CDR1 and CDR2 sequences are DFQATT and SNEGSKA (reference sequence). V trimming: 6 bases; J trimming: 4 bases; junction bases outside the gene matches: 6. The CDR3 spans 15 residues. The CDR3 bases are TGCAGTGCCAGGGGACAGGGGGCACTCACCGGGGAGCTGTTTTTT. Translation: CSARGQGALTGELFF.

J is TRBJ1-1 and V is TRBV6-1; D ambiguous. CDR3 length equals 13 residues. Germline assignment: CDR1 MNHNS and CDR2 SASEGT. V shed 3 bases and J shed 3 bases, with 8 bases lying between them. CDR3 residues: CASSDGTYTEAFF. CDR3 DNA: TGTGCCAGCAGTGATGGAACGTACACTGAAGCTTTCTTT.